These T cell receptor beta chains were read from a single sample in a study of cytomegalovirus exposure and HLA in healthy donors. Sequencing used immunoSEQ multiplex PCR; TCRdb keeps in-frame clones, though not all of them. The table shows over 150,000 clones, with 75% to 80% occurring only once. The sample was PBMCs. Receptor source: a woman aged 40 to 50 in good health and CMV-seropositive. CDR3s include the opening cysteine and the closing phenylalanine or tryptophan. The D gene is left open where the match is weak. Part of the rows lack a size; the others show once, few, many or a class for expanded clones.

TRBV11-2	NA	TRBD1	TRBJ1-5	TGTGCCAGCAGCGTGGACAGGGATCAGCCCCAGCATTTT	CASSVDRDQPQHF
TRBV7-2	NA	NA	TRBJ2-7	TGTGCCAGCAGCTTTGCCGGGACTGCCTACGAGCAGTACTTC	CASSFAGTAYEQYF
TRBV7-6	NA	TRBD1	TRBJ1-2	TGTGCCAGCAGCTCTGCAGGGGGCTATGGCTACACCTTC	CASSSAGGYGYTF
TRBV5-6	few	NA	TRBJ2-7	TGTGCCAGCAGCCGGTCCAACGAGCAGTACTTC	CASSRSNEQYF
TRBV10-3	few	TRBD1	TRBJ2-7	TGTGCCATCAGTGGTGGGACAGGGGCCGAGCAGTACTTC	CAISGGTGAEQYF
TRBV7-9	NA	NA	TRBJ1-4	TGTGCCAGCAGCTTAACAGGGAAAACTAATGAAAAACTGTTTTTT	CASSLTGKTNEKLFF
TRBV12-5	NA	NA	TRBJ1-6	TGTGCTAGTGGTTTGAGCTCACCCCTCCACTTT	CASGLSSPLHF
TRBV2	NA	TRBD1	TRBJ2-7	TGTGCCAGCAGTGAAATTACAGGGGGCGCCGAGCAGTACTTC	CASSEITGGAEQYF
TRBV7-9	NA	TRBD2	TRBJ2-1	TGTGCCAGCAGCTTAGATCTGACTAGCGGGGTTACCAATTACAATGAGCAGTTCTTC	CASSLDLTSGVTNYNEQFF
TRBV10-1	few	TRBD2	TRBJ2-1	TGCGCCAGCATCACTAGCGGGAGCTATGAGCAGTTCTTC	CASITSGSYEQFF
TRBV29-1	once	TRBD2	TRBJ2-1	TGCAGCGTCCTAGCGGGAGTAGCCTACAATGAGCAGTTCTTC	CSVLAGVAYNEQFF
TRBV19	NA	TRBD2	TRBJ2-7	TGTGCCAGTAGTAACCTGGGGGGGAACAACGAGCAGTACTTC	CASSNLGGNNEQYF